Listed below are T cell receptor beta chains from one sample, sequenced in a study of spatial heterogeneity in lung cancer. From the 5' RACE reads, TCRdb called clonotypes with MiXCR, one entry per CDR3 protein. The sample carries about 78,000 distinct CDR3 sequences, approximately 8.1% recorded once. Sequenced here: PBMCs, sampled at surgery. These receptors all stem from a male donor with early-stage non-small cell lung cancer. Each CDR3 is given with its conserved first and last residue. Fields, in order: CDR3 DNA, CDR3 protein, clone size, J gene, D gene, V gene. D genes are given only for firm matches. Only some rows state a clone size, as once, few, many or a class for expanded clones.

CDR3 DNA: TGTGCCAGCAGTTTATCTGACGGAACAGGTACTAGCACAGATACGCAGTATTTT; CDR3 protein: CASSLSDGTGTSTDTQYF; clone size: many; J gene: TRBJ2-3; D gene: -; V gene: TRBV27
CDR3 DNA: TGTGCCAGCAGTTTTACTCGGGTCAGCAGCACAGATACGCAGTATTTT; CDR3 protein: CASSFTRVSSTDTQYF; clone size: few; J gene: TRBJ2-3; D gene: -; V gene: TRBV12-3/TRBV12-4
CDR3 DNA: TGCGCCAGCAGCTTGGCCGACCCATTCCAAGAGACCCAGTACTTC; CDR3 protein: CASSLADPFQETQYF; clone size: many; J gene: TRBJ2-5; D gene: -; V gene: TRBV5-1
CDR3 DNA: TGCAGTGCTAGAAGGCTAGCGGGAGGGCCCTCGGACTACAATGAGCAGTTCTTC; CDR3 protein: CSARRLAGGPSDYNEQFF; clone size: many; J gene: TRBJ2-1; D gene: TRBD2; V gene: TRBV20-1
CDR3 DNA: TGCAGCGTCCGCTGGACGGAAGGACCCTCAGGGCAGTACTTC; CDR3 protein: CSVRWTEGPSGQYF; clone size: many; J gene: TRBJ2-7; D gene: -; V gene: TRBV29-1
CDR3 DNA: TGTGCCAGCAGCCGGGGACTAATGAACACTGAAGCTTTCTTT; CDR3 protein: CASSRGLMNTEAFF; clone size: many; J gene: TRBJ1-1; D gene: -; V gene: TRBV7-2
CDR3 DNA: TGTGCCAGCAGCCCCCCCGGTGGGGCCAACGTCCTGACTTTC; CDR3 protein: CASSPPGGANVLTF; clone size: many; J gene: TRBJ2-6; D gene: -; V gene: TRBV7-9
CDR3 DNA: TGTGCCAGCAGTTTGACTAGCGCTTACTCCAATGAGCAGTTCTTC; CDR3 protein: CASSLTSAYSNEQFF; clone size: many; J gene: TRBJ2-1; D gene: TRBD2; V gene: TRBV12-3/TRBV12-4
CDR3 DNA: TGTGCCAGCAGCGAATGGCCCCCAGGCTCACCCCTCCACTTT; CDR3 protein: CASSEWPPGSPLHF; clone size: -; J gene: TRBJ1-6; D gene: -; V gene: TRBV7-2
CDR3 DNA: TGCGCCAGCAGCCAAGGGGCCCAGAACGAGCAGTACTTC; CDR3 protein: CASSQGAQNEQYF; clone size: few; J gene: TRBJ2-7; D gene: -; V gene: TRBV4-3
CDR3 DNA: TGTGCCAGCAGAACTAGCGGGAGTCTGGGCGAGCAGTTCTTC; CDR3 protein: CASRTSGSLGEQFF; clone size: -; J gene: TRBJ2-1; D gene: TRBD2; V gene: TRBV12-3/TRBV12-4
CDR3 DNA: TGCAGTGTTGGTTCTCGAGGGGGAGTACGGAGTCGTTCCTACAATGAGCAGTTCTTC; CDR3 protein: CSVGSRGGVRSRSYNEQFF; clone size: many; J gene: TRBJ2-1; D gene: -; V gene: TRBV20-1
CDR3 DNA: TGTGCCTGGTGGGACGGGACAGTAAGCACTGAAGCTTTCTTT; CDR3 protein: CAWWDGTVSTEAFF; clone size: few; J gene: TRBJ1-1; D gene: TRBD1; V gene: TRBV30
CDR3 DNA: TGCGCCAGCAGCTCGCAGTTGGATTACGAGCAGTACTTC; CDR3 protein: CASSSQLDYEQYF; clone size: many; J gene: TRBJ2-7; D gene: -; V gene: TRBV5-1
CDR3 DNA: TGTGCCAGCAGCTCGTTCATCATCGGGGCCGGGGAGCTGTTTTTT; CDR3 protein: CASSSFIIGAGELFF; clone size: many; J gene: TRBJ2-2; D gene: -; V gene: TRBV7-9
CDR3 DNA: TGTGCCAGCAGCTCAGCGGCTACGCGGGAGGGGTCCTACGAGCAGTACTTC; CDR3 protein: CASSSAATREGSYEQYF; clone size: -; J gene: TRBJ2-7; D gene: TRBD2; V gene: TRBV7-9
CDR3 DNA: TGTGCCAGCAGCTTAGCTTTCGGACCTAATGAAGCTTTCTTT; CDR3 protein: CASSLAFGPNEAFF; clone size: many; J gene: TRBJ1-1; D gene: -; V gene: TRBV7-2
CDR3 DNA: TGTGCCAGCGATCCGGGACTAAGTTACAATGAGCAGTTCTTC; CDR3 protein: CASDPGLSYNEQFF; clone size: many; J gene: TRBJ2-1; D gene: TRBD2; V gene: TRBV2
CDR3 DNA: TGCAGTGCTAGAGGACAGAACACCGGGGAGCTGTTTTTT; CDR3 protein: CSARGQNTGELFF; clone size: many; J gene: TRBJ2-2; D gene: -; V gene: TRBV20-1
CDR3 DNA: TGTGCCATTGGCGGGGACCCAAGCTACAATGAGCAGTTCTTC; CDR3 protein: CAIGGDPSYNEQFF; clone size: many; J gene: TRBJ2-1; D gene: -; V gene: TRBV10-3
CDR3 DNA: TGCAGTGCTAGGGCTCTAGCGGGAGTAAATGAGCAGTTCTTC; CDR3 protein: CSARALAGVNEQFF; clone size: many; J gene: TRBJ2-1; D gene: TRBD2; V gene: TRBV20-1
CDR3 DNA: TGTGCCAGAGAGGGGGCAACTAATGAAAAACTGTTTTTT; CDR3 protein: CAREGATNEKLFF; clone size: few; J gene: TRBJ1-4; D gene: -; V gene: TRBV14
CDR3 DNA: TGCAGTGCTTTCCGGACTAGCGGCAAAGGGCCAGATACGCAGTATTTT; CDR3 protein: CSAFRTSGKGPDTQYF; clone size: many; J gene: TRBJ2-3; D gene: TRBD2; V gene: TRBV20-1
CDR3 DNA: TGCGCCAGCAGCTCGCCCTCAGGGGCAGATGGCTACACCTTC; CDR3 protein: CASSSPSGADGYTF; clone size: -; J gene: TRBJ1-2; D gene: -; V gene: TRBV5-1
CDR3 DNA: TGTGCCAGCACCCTGGACAGGGAATACATGTATGGCTACACCTTC; CDR3 protein: CASTLDREYMYGYTF; clone size: few; J gene: TRBJ1-2; D gene: TRBD1; V gene: TRBV28
CDR3 DNA: TGCAGTGCGCAAACCGGGACTAGCGGACTATATAGCACAGATACGCAGTATTTT; CDR3 protein: CSAQTGTSGLYSTDTQYF; clone size: -; J gene: TRBJ2-3; D gene: TRBD2; V gene: TRBV20-1
CDR3 DNA: TGTGCCAGCAGTTTAGGGGCAGGTTGGAACACTGAAGCTTTCTTT; CDR3 protein: CASSLGAGWNTEAFF; clone size: -; J gene: TRBJ1-1; D gene: -; V gene: TRBV12-3/TRBV12-4
CDR3 DNA: TGTGCCAGCAGTTTAACTGGAGGGCCCTTCTACGAGCAGTACTTC; CDR3 protein: CASSLTGGPFYEQYF; clone size: many; J gene: TRBJ2-7; D gene: -; V gene: TRBV28
CDR3 DNA: TGTGCCACCAGCAGAGCTCTAGCGGGAGGCACAGATACGCAGTATTTT; CDR3 protein: CATSRALAGGTDTQYF; clone size: -; J gene: TRBJ2-3; D gene: TRBD2; V gene: TRBV15
CDR3 DNA: TGCGCCAGCAGCTTGATAGCGGGAGCCCAAGAGACCCAGTACTTC; CDR3 protein: CASSLIAGAQETQYF; clone size: few; J gene: TRBJ2-5; D gene: TRBD2; V gene: TRBV5-1
CDR3 DNA: TGCGCCAGCAGTCCCCCAAGCTCCTACAATGAGCAGTTCTTC; CDR3 protein: CASSPPSSYNEQFF; clone size: many; J gene: TRBJ2-1; D gene: -; V gene: TRBV5-1
CDR3 DNA: TGTGCCAGCAGCCAAGTCGGTGCGGAGGGGGATGAAAAACTGTTTTTT; CDR3 protein: CASSQVGAEGDEKLFF; clone size: many; J gene: TRBJ1-4; D gene: -; V gene: TRBV4-2
CDR3 DNA: TGTGCCATCAGACCCGTCCGAGGGATCCACACTGAAGCTTTCTTT; CDR3 protein: CAIRPVRGIHTEAFF; clone size: many; J gene: TRBJ1-1; D gene: -; V gene: TRBV10-3
CDR3 DNA: TGTGCCAGCAGTCCAGGCCATGAGCAGTTCTTC; CDR3 protein: CASSPGHEQFF; clone size: -; J gene: TRBJ2-1; D gene: -; V gene: TRBV7-4
CDR3 DNA: TGTGCCAGCAGCTTGACTAGCGGAGGTGGGCAGGATACGCAGTATTTT; CDR3 protein: CASSLTSGGGQDTQYF; clone size: -; J gene: TRBJ2-3; D gene: TRBD2; V gene: TRBV7-8
CDR3 DNA: TGTGCCAGCAGCTGGGACGGGGATCGCACTGAAGCTTTCTTT; CDR3 protein: CASSWDGDRTEAFF; clone size: few; J gene: TRBJ1-1; D gene: -; V gene: TRBV5-5
CDR3 DNA: TGTGCCAGCAGCTTGGCAGCCTATGGCTACACCTTC; CDR3 protein: CASSLAAYGYTF; clone size: -; J gene: TRBJ1-2; D gene: -; V gene: TRBV5-6
CDR3 DNA: TGTGCCAGCAGTAGGACTAGCGGGAGGGCTGGGGCCAACGTCCTGACTTTC; CDR3 protein: CASSRTSGRAGANVLTF; clone size: many; J gene: TRBJ2-6; D gene: TRBD2; V gene: TRBV28
CDR3 DNA: TGTGCCAGCAGCTCGACAGGGGGCGACACTGAAGCTTTCTTT; CDR3 protein: CASSSTGGDTEAFF; clone size: many; J gene: TRBJ1-1; D gene: TRBD1; V gene: TRBV7-2
CDR3 DNA: TGTGCCTGGGCCGGGACAGGGCATAATGAAAAACTGTTTTTT; CDR3 protein: CAWAGTGHNEKLFF; clone size: few; J gene: TRBJ1-4; D gene: TRBD1; V gene: TRBV30
CDR3 DNA: TGTGCCAGCAGCCAGTCCGGGACAGGGTACGAGCAGTACTTC; CDR3 protein: CASSQSGTGYEQYF; clone size: -; J gene: TRBJ2-7; D gene: TRBD1; V gene: TRBV7-2
CDR3 DNA: TGCAGTGCTAGGGAGGGACTCCAGTACAATGAGCAGTTCTTC; CDR3 protein: CSAREGLQYNEQFF; clone size: -; J gene: TRBJ2-1; D gene: -; V gene: TRBV20-1
CDR3 DNA: TGTGCCAGCAGTTTAGCAAACAGGGGACAGCCCCAGCATTTT; CDR3 protein: CASSLANRGQPQHF; clone size: many; J gene: TRBJ1-5; D gene: TRBD1; V gene: TRBV12-3/TRBV12-4